This T cell receptor beta chain emerged from a study of T-cell reconstitution after alpha-beta-depleted transplantation in children. Overall study findings and caveats: T-cell counts and diversity were attributed mostly to newly produced T cells one year after transplant. About two months after transplant, alpha-beta T cells reportedly came from several hundred expanded graft clones.

Losses at the gene ends were 5 bases for V and 4 bases for J; bases not matched to a gene: 5. The CDR3 is made up of 15 amino acids. Germline CDR1 and CDR2: SGHTA and FQGTGA. The library targeted TCRbeta and was prepared with unique molecular identifiers. A single record per CDR3 protein comes from TCRdb applying MiXCR to the PCR reads. The sample has hundreds of thousands of distinct CDR3 sequences; around 15% are singletons. As for this clonotype: Antigen unknown.

The chain employs TRBV7-3 and TRBJ2-2; 9 nucleotides match TRBD2. This specimen consisted of PBMCs, mostly from graft donor cells, obtained 360 days after TCRalphabeta/CD19-depleted stem cell transplant. This receptor was identified in a male patient aged 2-9 years who had a stem cell transplant for acute lymphoblastic leukemia, so the T cells may come from the graft donor. CDR3 in amino acids: CASSPLAGLTGELFF. For the CDR3, the DNA is TGTGCCAGCAGCCCCCTAGCGGGGCTCACCGGGGAGCTGTTTTTT.